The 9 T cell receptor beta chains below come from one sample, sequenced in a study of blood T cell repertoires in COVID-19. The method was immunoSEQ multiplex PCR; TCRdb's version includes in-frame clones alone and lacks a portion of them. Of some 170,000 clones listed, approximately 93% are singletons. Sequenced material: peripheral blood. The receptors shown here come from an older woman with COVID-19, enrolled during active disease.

CDR3 nucleotides: TGTGCCAGCAGCTTGGAAGGGGGGGCGGCGGGAAACACCATATATTTT. The encoded protein is CASSLEGGAAGNTIYF. V gene TRBV5-4 combines with J gene TRBJ1-3; D is perhaps TRBD1 (6 bases). The germline V gene encodes CDR1 SGHNT and CDR2 YYREEE (reference sequence). Trimming removed 0 bases from V and 4 bases from J, with 14 bases in between. The CDR3 has 16 residues.

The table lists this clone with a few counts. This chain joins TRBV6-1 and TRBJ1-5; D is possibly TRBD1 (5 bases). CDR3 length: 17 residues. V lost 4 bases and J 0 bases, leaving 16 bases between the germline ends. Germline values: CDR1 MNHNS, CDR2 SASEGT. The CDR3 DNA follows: TGTGCCAGCAGTGGTAGGTTGACAGAGTATAGCAATCAGCCCCAGCATTTT. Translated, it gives CASSGRLTEYSNQPQHF.

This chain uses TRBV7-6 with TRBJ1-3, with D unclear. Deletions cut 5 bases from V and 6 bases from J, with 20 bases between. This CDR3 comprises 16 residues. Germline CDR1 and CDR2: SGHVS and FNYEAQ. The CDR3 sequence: CASSVSTREYENTIYF. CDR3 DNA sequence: TGTGCCAGCAGCGTTAGCACTCGGGAGTATGAAAACACCATATATTTT.

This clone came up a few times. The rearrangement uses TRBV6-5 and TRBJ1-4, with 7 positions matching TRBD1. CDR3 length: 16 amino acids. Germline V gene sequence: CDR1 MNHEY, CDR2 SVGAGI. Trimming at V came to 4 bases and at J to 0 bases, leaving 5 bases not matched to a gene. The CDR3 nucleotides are TGTGCCAGCAGTTTGGGACAGCCTCCAACTAATGAAAAACTGTTTTTT. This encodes CASSLGQPPTNEKLFF.

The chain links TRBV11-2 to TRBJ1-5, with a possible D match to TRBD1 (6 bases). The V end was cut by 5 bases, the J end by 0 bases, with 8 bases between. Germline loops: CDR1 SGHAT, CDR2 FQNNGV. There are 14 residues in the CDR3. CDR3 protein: CASSIQGSNQPQHF. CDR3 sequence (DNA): TGTGCCAGCAGCATACAGGGTAGCAATCAGCCCCAGCATTTT.

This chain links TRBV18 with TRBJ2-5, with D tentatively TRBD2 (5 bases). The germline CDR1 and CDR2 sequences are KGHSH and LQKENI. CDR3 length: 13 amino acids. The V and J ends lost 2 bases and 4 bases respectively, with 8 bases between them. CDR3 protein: CASSPYRGETQYF. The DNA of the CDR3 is TGTGCCAGCTCACCATATCGGGGAGAGACCCAGTACTTC.

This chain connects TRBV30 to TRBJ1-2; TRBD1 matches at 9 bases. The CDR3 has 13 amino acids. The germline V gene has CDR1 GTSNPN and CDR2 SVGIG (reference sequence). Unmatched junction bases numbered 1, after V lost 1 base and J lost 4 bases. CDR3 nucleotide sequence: TGTGCCTGGAGTGGGGACAGGGCCTATGGCTACACCTTC. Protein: CAWSGDRAYGYTF.

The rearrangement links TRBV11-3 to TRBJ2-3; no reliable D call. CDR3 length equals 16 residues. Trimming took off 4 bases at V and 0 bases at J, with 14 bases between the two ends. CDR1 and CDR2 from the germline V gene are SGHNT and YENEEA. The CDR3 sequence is CASSSRSGSSTDTQYF. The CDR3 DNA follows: TGTGCCAGCAGCTCTCGGTCAGGCAGTAGCACAGATACGCAGTATTTT. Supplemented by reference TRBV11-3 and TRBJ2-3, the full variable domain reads EAGVVQSPRYKIIEKKQPVAFWCNPISGHNTLYWYLQNLGQGPELLIRYENEEAVDDSQLPKDRFSAERLKGVDSTLKIQPAELGDSAVYLCASSSRSGSSTDTQYFGPGTRLTVL.

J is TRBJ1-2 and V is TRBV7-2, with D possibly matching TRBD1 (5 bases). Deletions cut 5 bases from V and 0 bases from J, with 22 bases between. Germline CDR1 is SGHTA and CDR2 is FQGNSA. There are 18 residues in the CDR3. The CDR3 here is CASSQQPVQGLANYGYTF. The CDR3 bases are TGTGCCAGCAGCCAACAGCCGGTCCAGGGACTAGCTAACTATGGCTACACCTTC.